This TCR beta chain was sequenced for a study of cytomegalovirus exposure and HLA in healthy donors. Concerning this clone: Its antigen is unknown.

Regarding the study as a whole: Accurate HLA-A and HLA-B prediction from TCR beta sequences was reported for most subjects.

The PCR had 60 Vbeta and 13 Jbeta primers. Clones were read by immunoSEQ multiplex PCR, and TCRdb kept only the in-frame ones, dropping some. This sample contains 150,000 to 200,000 clones. The sequencing sample was made of PBMCs. The receptor's source is a woman between 18 and 29 years old in good health and CMV-seropositive.

The CDR3 protein is CASSQETGGPGEQFF. For the CDR3, the DNA is TGCGCCAGCAGCCAAGAAACGGGAGGGCCGGGGGAGCAGTTCTTC. This chain uses TRBV4-1 with TRBJ2-1; 8 bases are a match to TRBD2. This CDR3 is built from 15 residues. V gave up 0 bases and J gave up 10 bases; unmatched junction bases: 8. Germline assignment: CDR1 MGHRA and CDR2 YSYEKL.